This T cell receptor (beta chain) was identified during a study of T cell responses to AZD1222 COVID-19 vaccine. Concerning this clone itself: Its specificity is unknown.

TCRdb keeps only in-frame clones here, not all; method: immunoSEQ multiplex PCR. The table records over 95,000 clones, 80% to 90% of them present only once. Study conclusions and caveats: It should be noted that donors were predominantly white British and more often female, and clonal diversity was possibly underestimated.

The CDR3 loop spans 15 amino acids. Trimming took 1 base from V and 7 from J, leaving 16 bases between them. Germline V lookup: CDR1 LGHDT, CDR2 YNNKEL (reference sequence). Sequenced material: peripheral blood, taken on day 0 of AZD1222 vaccination. This sequence joins TRBV3-1 (or the pseudogene TRBV3-2) and TRBJ1-2, with D tentatively TRBD1 (6 bases). This TCR came from an adult in good health. CDR3 nucleotide sequence: TGTGCCAGCAGCCAAGGGGCCCGGGGGCGCGGTGGCTACACCTTC. It yields the protein CASSQGARGRGGYTF.